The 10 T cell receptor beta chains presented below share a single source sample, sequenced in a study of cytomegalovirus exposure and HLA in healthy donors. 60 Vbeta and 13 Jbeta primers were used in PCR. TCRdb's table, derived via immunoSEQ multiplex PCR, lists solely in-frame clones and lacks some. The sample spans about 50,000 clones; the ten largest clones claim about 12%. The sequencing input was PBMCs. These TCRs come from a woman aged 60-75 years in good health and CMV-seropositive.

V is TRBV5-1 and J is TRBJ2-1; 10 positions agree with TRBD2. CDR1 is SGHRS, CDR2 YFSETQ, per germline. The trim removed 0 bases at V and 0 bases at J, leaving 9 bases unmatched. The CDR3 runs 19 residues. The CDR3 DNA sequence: TGCGCCAGCAGCTTGGCATCAGTAGCGGGGGGTAGCTCCTACAATGAGCAGTTCTTC. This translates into CASSLASVAGGSSYNEQFF.

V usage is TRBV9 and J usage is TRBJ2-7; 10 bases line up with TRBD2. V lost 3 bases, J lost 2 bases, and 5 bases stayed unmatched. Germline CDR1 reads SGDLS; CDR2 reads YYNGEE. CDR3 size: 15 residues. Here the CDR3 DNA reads TGTGCCAGCAGCGCGGCTAGCGGGGGACCCTACGAGCAGTACTTC. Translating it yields CASSAASGGPYEQYF.

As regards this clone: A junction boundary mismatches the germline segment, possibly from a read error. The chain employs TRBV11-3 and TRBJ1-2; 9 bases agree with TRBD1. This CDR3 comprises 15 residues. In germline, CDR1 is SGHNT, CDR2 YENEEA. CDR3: CASSVESRDRVGYTF. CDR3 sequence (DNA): TGTGCCAGCAGCGTAGAGTCCCGGGACAGGGTCGGCTACACCTTC.

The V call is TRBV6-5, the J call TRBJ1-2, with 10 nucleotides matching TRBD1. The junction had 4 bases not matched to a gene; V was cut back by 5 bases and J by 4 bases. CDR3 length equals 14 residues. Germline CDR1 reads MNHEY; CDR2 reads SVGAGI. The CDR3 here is CASSRQGAAYGYTF. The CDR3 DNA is TGTGCCAGCAGTCGACAGGGGGCAGCCTATGGCTACACCTTC.

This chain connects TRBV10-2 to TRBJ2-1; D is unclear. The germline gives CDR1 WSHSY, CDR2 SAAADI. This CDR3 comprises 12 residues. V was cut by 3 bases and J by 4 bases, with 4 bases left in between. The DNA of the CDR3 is TGCGCCAGCAGTGACGGTTACAATGAGCAGTTCTTC. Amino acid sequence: CASSDGYNEQFF.

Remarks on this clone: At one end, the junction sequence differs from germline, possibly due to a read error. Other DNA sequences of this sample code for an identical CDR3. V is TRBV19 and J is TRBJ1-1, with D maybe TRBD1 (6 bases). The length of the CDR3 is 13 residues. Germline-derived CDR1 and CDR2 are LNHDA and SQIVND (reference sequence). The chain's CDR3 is CASSDTGNTEAFF. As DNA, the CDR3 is TGTGCCAGTAGTGACACAGGGAACACTGAGGCTTTCTTT.

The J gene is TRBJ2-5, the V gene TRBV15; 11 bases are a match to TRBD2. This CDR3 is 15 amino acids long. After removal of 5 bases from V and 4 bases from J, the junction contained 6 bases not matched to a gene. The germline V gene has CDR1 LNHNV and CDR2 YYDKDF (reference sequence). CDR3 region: CATSRIAGGPETQYF. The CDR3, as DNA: TGTGCCACCAGCCGGATAGCGGGGGGGCCAGAGACCCAGTACTTC.

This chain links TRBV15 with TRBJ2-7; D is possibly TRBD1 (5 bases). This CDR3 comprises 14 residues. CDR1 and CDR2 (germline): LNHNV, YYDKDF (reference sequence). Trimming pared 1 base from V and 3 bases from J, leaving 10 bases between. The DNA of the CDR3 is TGTGCCACCAGCAGAGTATCAGGGCTCTACGAGCAGTACTTC. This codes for CATSRVSGLYEQYF.

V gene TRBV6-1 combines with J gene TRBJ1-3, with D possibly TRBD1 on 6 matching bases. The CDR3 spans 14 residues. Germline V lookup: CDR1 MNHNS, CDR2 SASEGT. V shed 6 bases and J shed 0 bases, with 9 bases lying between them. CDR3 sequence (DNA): TGTGCCAGCAGGGACAGACTCTCTGGAAACACCATATATTTT. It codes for CASRDRLSGNTIYF.

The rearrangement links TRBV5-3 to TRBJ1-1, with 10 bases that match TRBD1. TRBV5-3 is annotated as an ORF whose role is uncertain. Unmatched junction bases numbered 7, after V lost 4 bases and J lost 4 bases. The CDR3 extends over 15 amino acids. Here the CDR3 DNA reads TGTGCCAGAAGCCCGGACGGGACAGGGGCCACTGAAGCTTTCTTT. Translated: CARSPDGTGATEAFF.